The clone carrying this T cell receptor (beta chain) was counted between two and nine times. The antigen is unknown. This specimen comes from a study of cytomegalovirus exposure and HLA in healthy donors. The study's findings and limits: Presence/absence comparisons presumed near-even sequencing depth among donors.

V dropped 8 bases and J dropped 3 bases, with 15 bases sitting between them. The length of the CDR3 is 14 residues. The primer mix had 60 Vbeta and 13 Jbeta primers. The table came from immunoSEQ multiplex PCR; TCRdb's copy has only in-frame clones and leaves some out. The sample yields approximately 150,000 clones, roughly 79% seen once. Sequencing was carried out using PBMCs. The receptor was isolated from a male donor in good health and CMV-seropositive. The J gene is TRBJ2-3, the V gene TRBV6-7; D might be TRBD2 (5 bases). TRBV6-7 is an open reading frame whose function is uncertain. The CDR3 loop is CASVTGKGTDTQYF. The CDR3 DNA follows: TGTGCCAGCGTCACGGGGAAAGGGACAGATACGCAGTATTTT.